Sequencing of this T cell receptor beta chain was carried out in a study of shared clonotypes between healthy human individuals. Study-level points and caveats: Generation probabilities of non-shared clonotypes were lower (relative to those shared by all four donors).

This CDR3 has 14 residues. Germline V gives CDR1 MDHEN, CDR2 SYDVKM. V trimming: 5 bases; J trimming: 3 bases; junction bases outside the gene matches: 4. All the donors were Caucasian adults who lived in Nashville, Tennessee. TCRdb's table, derived via immunoSEQ multiplex PCR, lists solely in-frame clones and lacks some. The data contain approximately 1.5 million clones, 95% to 99% of them singletons. Points on this clone: No antigen is known for it.

Input material: naive CD4+ T cells sorted from blood. Stated subset: CD45RA+ positively selected. This TCR was recovered from a man aged 25-45 years in good health. J is TRBJ1-5 and V is TRBV28; 7 positions match TRBD1. In DNA, the CDR3 is TGTGCCAGCAGTCCGGGACAGCTCAATCAGCCCCAGCATTTT. Translated, it gives CASSPGQLNQPQHF.